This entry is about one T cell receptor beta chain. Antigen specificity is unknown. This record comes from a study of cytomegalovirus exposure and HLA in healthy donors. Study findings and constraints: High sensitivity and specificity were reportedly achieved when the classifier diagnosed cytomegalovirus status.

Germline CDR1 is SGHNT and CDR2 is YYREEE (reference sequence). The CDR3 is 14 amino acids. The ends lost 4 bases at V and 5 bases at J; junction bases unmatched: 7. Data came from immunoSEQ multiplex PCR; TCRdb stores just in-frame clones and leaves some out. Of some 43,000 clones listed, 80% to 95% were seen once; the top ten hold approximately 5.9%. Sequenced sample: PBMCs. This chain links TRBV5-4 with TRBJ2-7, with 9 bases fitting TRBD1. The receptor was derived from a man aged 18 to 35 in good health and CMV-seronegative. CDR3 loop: CASSPRDRENEQYF. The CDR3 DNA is TGTGCCAGCAGCCCCCGGGACAGGGAAAACGAGCAGTACTTC. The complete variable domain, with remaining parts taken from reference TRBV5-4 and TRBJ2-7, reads ETGVTQSPTHLIKTRGQQVTLRCSSQSGHNTVSWYQQALGQGPQFIFQYYREEENGRGNFPPRFSGLQFPNYSSELNVNALELDDSALYLCASSPRDRENEQYFGPGTRLTVT.